The 24 T cell receptor beta chains given below trace back to one sample, sequenced in a study of T cells after yellow fever vaccination. TCRdb passed the 5' RACE reads through MiXCR, listing each CDR3 protein once. This sample yields 100,000 to 150,000 distinct CDR3 sequences, of which over 12% are seen a single time; 40% to 45% belongs to the top ten. The input for sequencing was CD8+ T cells sorted from PBMCs, taken 5 days after the yellow fever booster vaccination. The receptors derive from a young man who received the YFV17D yellow fever vaccine.

The rearrangement links TRBV20-1 to TRBJ1-5; 8 bases align to TRBD1. The CDR3 has 16 amino acids. From germline, CDR1 is DFQATT and CDR2 SNEGSKA (reference sequence). With 3 bases clipped from V and 0 bases from J, the junction kept 7 bases outside the gene matches. DNA of the CDR3: TGCAGTGCTAGTACTAGGACAGGGTATAGCAATCAGCCCCAGCATTTT. It specifies CSASTRTGYSNQPQHF.

This clonotype was recorded at least ten times. V and J are TRBV9 and TRBJ2-3; D remains unclear. V lost 3 bases to trimming and J lost 4 bases, with 9 bases between them. CDR3 length: 13 amino acids. Germline CDR1 reads SGDLS; CDR2 reads YYNGEE. CDR3 DNA: TGTGCCAGCAGCGGAGAATTACCAGATACGCAGTATTTT. It codes for CASSGELPDTQYF.

This clonotype has a handful of counts. The chain is built from TRBV5-4 and TRBJ2-7; 11 bases map to TRBD1. CDR1 and CDR2 (germline): SGHNT, YYREEE (reference sequence). The V and J ends lost 5 bases and 2 bases, in that order; junction bases with no gene match: 9. The length of the CDR3 is 16 residues. This CDR3 reads CASRSEMGQGAYEQYF. CDR3 sequence (DNA): TGTGCCAGCAGGAGCGAAATGGGACAGGGGGCCTACGAGCAGTACTTC.

This clonotype was seen a few times. The V call is TRBV7-9, the J call TRBJ1-1; possible D gene TRBD1, 5 bases. V was pared by 3 bases and J by 1 base, with 12 bases between. The CDR3 consists of 15 residues. Germline V gene data show CDR1 as SEHNR and CDR2 as FQNEAQ (reference sequence). CDR3 protein: CASSFAGRQNTEAFF. CDR3 DNA sequence: TGTGCCAGCAGCTTCGCGGGACGGCAGAACACTGAAGCTTTCTTT.

The rearrangement joins TRBV11-2 to TRBJ2-7, with D hard to call. Germline CDR1 and CDR2: SGHAT and FQNNGV. This CDR3 region has 13 residues. V lost 2 bases and J lost 7, with 12 bases in between. The chain's CDR3 is CASSLPRVGEQYV. The CDR3 bases are TGTGCCAGCAGCTTACCACGGGTTGGTGAGCAGTACGTC.

This clonotype was counted a few times. A junction boundary mismatches the germline segment, possibly from a read error. The chain couples TRBV11-2 to TRBJ2-5; TRBD1 aligns across 7 bases. Germline V gene data show CDR1 as SGHAT and CDR2 as FQNNGV. This CDR3 is 16 amino acids long. The CDR3 sequence: CASSIEGGSQGETQYF. The DNA of the CDR3 is TGTGCCAGCAGCATAGAAGGGGGCAGCCAGGGAGAGACCCAGTACTTC.

This clonotype came up once. The chain carries TRBV6-5 and TRBJ1-1; D call uncertain. The CDR3 has 14 residues. Trimming took 5 bases from V and 6 from J, leaving 16 bases between them. CDR1 and CDR2 from the germline V gene are MNHEY and SVGAGI. CDR3 sequence (DNA): TGTGCCAGCAGTCCCCTGAAAGGGAGGCCTGAAGCTTTCTTT. Protein: CASSPLKGRPEAFF.

This clonotype was seen a few times. V usage is TRBV24-1 and J usage is TRBJ1-1; D may be TRBD1 (5 bases). The V gene lost 12 bases and the J gene lost 4 bases, with 11 bases spanning the gap. This CDR3 spans 11 amino acids. Germline V gene sequence: CDR1 KGHDR, CDR2 SFDVKD. CDR3 coding DNA: TGTGCCGCCGGGACGGGCACTGAAGCTTTCTTT. Amino acid sequence: CAAGTGTEAFF.

This clonotype was seen only a few times. V gene TRBV7-9 combines with J gene TRBJ2-5; D possibly matches TRBD1 or TRBD2 (5 bases each). The CDR3 is made up of 15 amino acids. Germline CDR1 SEHNR, CDR2 FQNEAQ (reference sequence). Between the trimmed V and J ends, which lost 5 bases and 5 bases, there was a span of 18 bases. CDR3: CASSPGTAQRETQYF. In nucleotides, the CDR3 is TGTGCCAGCAGCCCCGGGACGGCCCAGAGGGAGACCCAGTACTTC.

V is TRBV30 and J is TRBJ1-1; no definite D call. This CDR3 has 12 amino acids. Germline lookup yields CDR1 GTSNPN and CDR2 SVGIG (reference sequence). Trimming took 0 bases from V and 4 from J, leaving 6 bases between them. The CDR3, as DNA: TGTGCCTGGAGTGTAGGCAGCACTGAAGCTTTCTTT. It translates to CAWSVGSTEAFF.

This clonotype was observed at least ten times. The chain couples TRBV6-2 or TRBV6-3 to TRBJ2-7; 12 bases are a match to TRBD1. V lost 0 bases, J lost 4 bases, and 4 bases stayed unmatched. The CDR3 has 16 residues. Germline-derived CDR1 and CDR2 are MNHEY and SVGEGT. The CDR3: CASSYSRDRGLYEQYV. The CDR3 DNA reads TGTGCCAGCAGTTACTCGAGGGACAGGGGGCTTTACGAGCAGTACGTC.

A few counts support this clonotype. The gene calls are TRBV4-1 and TRBJ1-1, with 9 bases that match TRBD1. Trimming removed 2 bases from V and 5 bases from J; junction bases left unmatched: 3. The V gene's germline CDR1 is MGHRA and CDR2 YSYEKL. The CDR3 spans 14 residues. The CDR3 DNA is TGCGCCAGCAGCCAACCCGGACAGGGGACTGAAGCTTTCTTT. It specifies CASSQPGQGTEAFF.

This chain uses TRBV4-3 with TRBJ2-3, with D maybe TRBD2 (5 bases). The CDR3 covers 17 residues. CDR1 and CDR2 from the germline V gene are LGHNA and YSLEER. The V end was cut by 0 bases, the J end by 8 bases, with 21 bases between. The CDR3 region has the DNA TGCGCCAGCAGCCAAGAGTATTTGACCGGTCCCGGAGGTACGCAGTATTTT. It is translated as CASSQEYLTGPGGTQYF.

The V call is TRBV7-3, the J call TRBJ2-4; possibly TRBD1 for D (6 bases). Trimming cost V 4 bases and J 0 bases, with 10 bases left between them. This CDR3 has 15 residues. Germline V gene data show CDR1 as SGHTA and CDR2 as FQGTGA. In nucleotides, the CDR3 is TGTGCCAGCAGCTCCGGGACATTAGCCAAAAACATTCAGTACTTC. Translating gives CASSSGTLAKNIQYF. Variable domain in full (rest from reference TRBV7-3 and TRBJ2-4): GAGVSQTPSNKVTEKGKYVELRCDPISGHTALYWYRQSLGQGPEFLIYFQGTGAADDSGLPNDRFFAVRPEGSVSTLKIQRTERGDSAVYLCASSSGTLAKNIQYFGAGTRLSVL.

This clonotype was seen repeatedly, ten times or more. The rearrangement uses TRBV6-2 or TRBV6-3 and TRBJ2-1, with D possibly matching TRBD2 (6 bases). CDR1 MNHEY and CDR2 SVGEGT come from the germline V gene. The CDR3 has 16 residues. V dropped 0 bases and J dropped 0 bases, with 9 bases sitting between them. CDR3 amino acids: CASSYSAGNSYNEQFF. CDR3 in DNA: TGTGCCAGCAGTTACTCGGCGGGAAACTCCTACAATGAGCAGTTCTTC.

This clonotype occurred a few times. The chain recombines TRBV5-4 with TRBJ2-3; 7 nucleotides match TRBD1. Germline V gene data show CDR1 as SGHNT and CDR2 as YYREEE (reference sequence). CDR3 length: 15 residues. V dropped 1 base and J dropped 0; count of bases not matched to a gene: 2. Written as DNA, the CDR3 is TGTGCCAGCAGCTTGTGGGACAGCAGCACAGATACGCAGTATTTT. Amino acid sequence: CASSLWDSSTDTQYF.

This clonotype was seen a single time. The V call is TRBV12-3 or TRBV12-4, the J call TRBJ1-1; possible D gene TRBD1, 5 bases. Trimming took 5 bases from V and 1 from J, leaving 11 bases between them. The CDR3 is 14 residues long. The CDR3 sequence: CASSIGAGNTEAFF. The DNA for the CDR3 is TGTGCCAGCAGTATAGGGGCCGGGAACACTGAAGCTTTCTTT.

This clonotype was found a few times. The chain uses TRBV6-9 and TRBJ1-3, with D uncertain. The V and J ends lost 7 bases and 2 bases respectively, with 6 bases between them. From germline, CDR1 is MNHGY and CDR2 SVAAGI. The CDR3 has 12 residues. CDR3 loop: CASTGPGNTIYF. DNA for the CDR3: TGTGCCAGCACCGGGCCTGGAAACACCATATATTTT.

This clonotype has just a few counts. The CDR3 sequence: CASSPTANNSPLHF. The DNA for the CDR3 is TGTGCCAGCAGTCCCACTGCGAATAATTCACCCCTCCACTTT. V and J are TRBV6-5 and TRBJ1-6; D unclear. The V gene lost 5 bases and the J gene lost 5 bases, with 10 bases spanning the gap. The CDR3 extends over 14 amino acids. Looked up from germline, CDR1 is MNHEY and CDR2 is SVGAGI.

This chain uses TRBV20-1 with TRBJ1-2, with 10 bases lining up with TRBD1. CDR3 length: 13 residues. The V gene end was trimmed by 3 bases and the J gene end by 2 bases; junction bases not matched to a gene: 0. Germline assignment: CDR1 DFQATT and CDR2 SNEGSKA (reference sequence). The chain's CDR3 is CSARDRGNYGYTF. The CDR3, as DNA: TGCAGTGCTAGGGACAGGGGGAACTATGGCTACACCTTC.

The gene calls are TRBV28 and TRBJ2-1, with 10 bases that match TRBD1. This CDR3 comprises 17 residues. Per the germline V gene, CDR1 is MDHEN and CDR2 is SYDVKM. J was trimmed by 1 base and V by 3 bases; bases with no gene match: 6. CDR3 sequence: CASSFPDRGHSYNEQFF. The DNA of the CDR3 is TGTGCCAGCAGTTTCCCCGACAGGGGGCATTCCTACAATGAGCAGTTCTTC.

This chain connects TRBV4-1 to TRBJ2-2; D not certain. The CDR3 spans 15 residues. The V end was cut by 5 bases, the J end by 2 bases, with 12 bases between. Germline lookup yields CDR1 MGHRA and CDR2 YSYEKL. The CDR3 here is CASSNLRANTGELFF. The CDR3 DNA reads as TGCGCCAGCAGCAACCTACGCGCCAACACCGGGGAGCTGTTTTTT.

V gene TRBV13 combines with J gene TRBJ2-1, with no clear D. In germline, CDR1 is PRHDT, CDR2 FYEKMQ (reference sequence). Trimming stripped 5 bases from V and 10 bases from J, with 12 bases between. The CDR3 has 12 amino acids. The CDR3 protein is CASSLQQTEQFF. The CDR3 coding sequence is TGTGCCAGCAGCCTACAGCAAACCGAGCAGTTCTTC.

The chain combines TRBV7-9 with TRBJ1-1, with D maybe TRBD1 (5 bases). Germline CDR1 and CDR2: SEHNR and FQNEAQ (reference sequence). The V end was cut by 5 bases, the J end by 3 bases, with 16 bases between. The CDR3 spans 15 residues. CDR3 DNA sequence: TGTGCCAGCAGCCCCGGATGGGGGGGTGACACTGAAGCTTTCTTT. Translating gives CASSPGWGGDTEAFF.